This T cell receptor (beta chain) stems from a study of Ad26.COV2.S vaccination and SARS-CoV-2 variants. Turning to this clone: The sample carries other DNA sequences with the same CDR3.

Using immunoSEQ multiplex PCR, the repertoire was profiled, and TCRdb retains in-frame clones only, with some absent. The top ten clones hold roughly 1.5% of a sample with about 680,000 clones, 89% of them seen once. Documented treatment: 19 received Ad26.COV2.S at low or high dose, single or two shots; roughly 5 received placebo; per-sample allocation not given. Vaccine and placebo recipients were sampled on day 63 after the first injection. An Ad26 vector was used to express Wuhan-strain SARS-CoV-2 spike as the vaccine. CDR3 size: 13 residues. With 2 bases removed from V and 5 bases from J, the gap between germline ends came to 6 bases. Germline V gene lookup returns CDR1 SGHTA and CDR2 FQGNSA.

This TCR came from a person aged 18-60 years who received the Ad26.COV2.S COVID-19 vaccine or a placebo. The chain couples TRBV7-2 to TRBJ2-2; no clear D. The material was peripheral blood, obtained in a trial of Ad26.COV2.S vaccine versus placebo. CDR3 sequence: CASSLWDTGELFF. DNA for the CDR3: TGTGCCAGCAGCTTATGGGATACCGGGGAGCTGTTTTTT.